A selection of T cell receptor beta chains follows, all from one sample in a study of blood T cell repertoires in COVID-19. TCRdb keeps only in-frame clones here, not all; method: immunoSEQ multiplex PCR. The sample lists roughly 170,000 clones, 70% to 90% occurring once. The sample consisted of peripheral blood. Receptor source: a man aged 60 to 75 who had recovered from COVID-19. Each CDR3 is given with its conserved first and last residue. The D gene is left open where the match is weak. Size is stated for part of the rows, as once, few or many counts, or as a class when the clone is expanded.

j_call | d_call | clone_size | v_call | cdr3_aa | cdr3_nt
TRBJ1-2 | NA | NA | TRBV7-3 | CASSFKDRNGYTF | TGTGCCAGCAGCTTCAAGGACAGAAATGGCTACACCTTC
TRBJ2-7 | NA | NA | TRBV6-6 | CASTKTGDLYEQYF | TGTGCCAGCACCAAAACCGGGGATCTCTACGAGCAGTACTTC
TRBJ1-5 | NA | NA | TRBV7-2 | CAGGLLGPQHF | TGTGCGGGGGGGTTGTTGGGGCCCCAGCATTTT
TRBJ1-1 | NA | NA | TRBV20-1 | CSASRGTQNTEAFF | TGCAGTGCTAGTCGTGGGACACAGAACACTGAAGCTTTCTTT
TRBJ2-3 | TRBD2 | NA | TRBV5-1 | CASSTGTSGGSSTDTQYF | TGCGCCAGCAGCACCGGGACTAGCGGGGGATCTAGCACAGATACGCAGTATTTT
TRBJ1-6 | NA | NA | TRBV5-4 | CASSVREGGNSPLHF | TGTGCCAGCAGCGTCCGGGAGGGCGGGAATTCACCCCTCCACTTT
TRBJ1-1 | NA | NA | TRBV27 | CASSWRGNTEAFF | TGTGCCAGCAGTTGGAGGGGAAACACTGAAGCTTTCTTT
TRBJ2-1 | NA | few | TRBV7-2 | CASSLQSAGAPREQFF | TGTGCCAGCAGCTTACAGTCTGCGGGGGCGCCCAGAGAGCAGTTCTTC
TRBJ2-3 | NA | NA | TRBV18 | CASSPPLVDTQYF | TGTGCCAGCTCGCCCCCGTTAGTGGATACGCAGTATTTT
TRBJ1-3 | NA | NA | TRBV6-5 | CASRPGRAGNTIYF | TGTGCCAGCAGACCCGGGAGGGCGGGAAACACCATATATTTT
TRBJ1-3 | TRBD1 | NA | TRBV19 | CASSLGTAFSGNTIYF | TGTGCCAGTAGTCTAGGGACAGCTTTCTCTGGAAACACCATATATTTT
TRBJ1-1 | NA | NA | TRBV6-5 | CASMGAGGNTEAFF | TGTGCCAGCATGGGTGCGGGGGGGAACACTGAAGCTTTCTTT
TRBJ1-2 | TRBD1 | NA | TRBV4-2 | CASSQEETGTYTF | TGTGCCAGCAGCCAAGAAGAGACAGGGACTTACACCTTC
TRBJ2-1 | TRBD2 | NA | TRBV5-1 | CASSVQLAGVNFEQFF | TGCGCCAGCAGCGTCCAACTAGCGGGGGTTAATTTTGAGCAGTTCTTC
TRBJ2-2 | TRBD1 | few | TRBV20-1 | CSASRDSNTGELFF | TGCAGTGCTAGTCGGGACAGCAATACCGGGGAGCTGTTTTTT
TRBJ2-2 | NA | NA | TRBV7-7 | CASSPQPANTGELFF | TGTGCTAGCAGCCCACAGCCGGCGAACACCGGGGAGCTGTTTTTT
TRBJ2-3 | NA | NA | TRBV2 | CASNKNVPGTDTQYF | TGTGCCAGCAATAAAAATGTCCCGGGCACAGATACGCAGTATTTT
TRBJ1-6 | TRBD1 | NA | TRBV7-9 | CASSEGYDRDGSPLHF | TGTGCCAGCAGCGAGGGGTACGACAGGGACGGTTCACCCCTCCACTTT
TRBJ1-1 | NA | NA | TRBV5-5 | CASSLFTGTEAFF | TGTGCCAGCAGCCTATTTACCGGCACTGAAGCTTTCTTT
TRBJ2-5 | NA | NA | TRBV6-5 | CATRTSAETQYF | TGTGCCACCCGGACTTCCGCGGAGACCCAGTACTTC
TRBJ2-5 | NA | NA | TRBV12-3/TRBV12-4 | CASRWGPVETQYF | TGTGCCAGCAGATGGGGCCCTGTGGAGACCCAGTACTTC
TRBJ1-5 | NA | NA | TRBV15 | CATSRSSQPQHF | TGTGCCACCAGCAGATCTAGTCAGCCCCAGCATTTT
TRBJ1-2 | NA | NA | TRBV11-2 | CASSRSRNSRNYGYTF | TGTGCCAGCAGCCGCTCCCGGAACAGCCGTAACTATGGCTACACCTTC
TRBJ2-1 | TRBD2 | NA | TRBV5-6 | CASSLETSGGIAEQFF | TGTGCCAGCAGCTTGGAGACTAGCGGGGGAATCGCTGAGCAGTTCTTC
TRBJ1-5 | NA | once | TRBV19 | CASIGVGISSNQPQHF | TGTGCCAGTATCGGGGTAGGGATCTCAAGCAATCAGCCCCAGCATTTT
TRBJ2-3 | TRBD2 | NA | TRBV2 | CASTGTSGGRPDTQYF | TGTGCCAGCACCGGGACTAGCGGGGGGAGGCCAGATACGCAGTATTTT
TRBJ1-1 | TRBD1 | NA | TRBV10-3 | CAIRGDRAKTEAFF | TGTGCCATCAGGGGGGACAGGGCTAAGACTGAAGCTTTCTTT
TRBJ2-7 | NA | NA | TRBV19 | CASSISRQGYEQYF | TGTGCCAGTAGTATCTCGCGGCAGGGCTACGAGCAGTACTTC
TRBJ2-7 | NA | NA | TRBV6-5 | CASRRGEAAYEQYF | TGTGCCAGCAGGAGAGGTGAGGCGGCCTACGAGCAGTACTTC
TRBJ2-7 | TRBD2 | once | TRBV4-2 | CASSQVSSGMTPYEQYF | TGTGCCAGCAGCCAAGTTTCTAGCGGGATGACACCCTACGAGCAGTACTTC
TRBJ1-5 | TRBD1 | NA | TRBV5-4 | CASSLGGQHQPQHF | TGTGCCAGCAGCTTGGGGGGACAGCATCAGCCCCAGCATTTT
TRBJ2-5 | TRBD2 | NA | TRBV7-6 | CASSPSSGGAQETQYF | TGTGCCAGCAGCCCATCTAGCGGGGGGGCCCAAGAGACCCAGTACTTC
TRBJ2-3 | TRBD1 | NA | TRBV6-5 | CASRPGQGFADTQYF | TGTGCCAGCAGGCCGGGACAGGGGTTTGCAGATACGCAGTATTTT
TRBJ2-7 | TRBD1 | NA | TRBV7-9 | CASSPYTPGQASYEQYF | TGTGCCAGCAGCCCATACACTCCGGGACAGGCCTCCTACGAGCAGTACTTC
TRBJ2-5 | TRBD1 | NA | TRBV9 | CASSVGQGKEETQYF | TGTGCCAGCAGCGTAGGACAGGGGAAGGAGGAGACCCAGTACTTC
TRBJ1-3 | TRBD1 | NA | TRBV18 | CASSPTGEGNTIYF | TGTGCCAGCTCACCGACAGGGGAAGGTAACACCATATATTTT
TRBJ1-2 | NA | NA | TRBV6-5 | CASSYGDSNTNYGYTF | TGTGCCAGCAGTTATGGGGACTCAAATACTAACTATGGCTACACCTTC
TRBJ2-7 | NA | NA | TRBV5-6 | CSIRAGNEQYF | TGCTCCATCCGTGCGGGGAACGAGCAGTACTTC
TRBJ1-6 | NA | few | TRBV4-2 | CASSQGVENSPLHF | TGTGCCAGCAGCCAGGGAGTGGAGAATTCACCCCTCCACTTT
TRBJ2-2 | TRBD1 | NA | TRBV6-2/TRBV6-3 | CASSTSRARTGADTGELFF | TGTGCCAGCAGTACGTCCCGCGCCCGGACAGGGGCGGACACCGGGGAGCTGTTTTTT